Each of the 23 T cell receptor beta chains below was sequenced from the same sample in a study of blood T cell repertoires in COVID-19. Assay: immunoSEQ multiplex PCR; the TCRdb copy retains only in-frame clones and omits some. Of 110,000 to 150,000 clones listed, 80% to 90% are singletons. The sequencing sample was made of peripheral blood. Receptor source: a man aged 60 to 69 with active or convalescent COVID-19.

This chain links TRBV15 with TRBJ1-2, with D tentatively TRBD1 (5 bases). The germline CDR1 and CDR2 sequences are LNHNV and YYDKDF (reference sequence). V lost 5 bases, J lost 4 bases, and 11 bases lay in between. The CDR3 runs to 13 residues. The CDR3 region is CATSPGGVYGYTF. The CDR3 bases are TGTGCCACCAGCCCGGGGGGGGTCTATGGCTACACCTTC.

The CDR3 spells CATSDPTVLNTIYF. The CDR3 coding sequence is TGTGCCACCAGTGACCCGACAGTTTTAAACACCATATATTTT. The J gene is TRBJ1-3, the V gene TRBV24-1, with D perhaps TRBD1 (5 bases). The germline V gene encodes CDR1 KGHDR and CDR2 SFDVKD. The CDR3 consists of 14 residues. V lost 4 bases and J lost 6, with 12 bases in between.

This chain uses TRBV5-5 with TRBJ1-1, with D possibly matching TRBD1 (6 bases). The ends were cut back, 4 bases at V and 4 bases at J, with 11 bases in the middle. The CDR3 is 13 residues long. CDR1 is SGHKS, CDR2 YYEKEE, per germline (reference sequence). The CDR3 DNA reads TGTGCCAGCAGCGAAGGACAGAGCACTGAAGCTTTCTTT. Protein: CASSEGQSTEAFF.

This chain joins TRBV27 and TRBJ2-7; the match to TRBD1 covers 7 bases. V trimming: 2 bases; J trimming: 1 base; junction bases outside the gene matches: 14. The CDR3 runs to 18 residues. Germline lookup yields CDR1 MNHEY and CDR2 SMNVEV (reference sequence). CDR3 nucleotide sequence: TGTGCCAGCAGTTTAAGGGGTGGGACAGCAGTCGTTTCCTACGAGCAGTACTTC. It encodes CASSLRGGTAVVSYEQYF.

The V and J genes are TRBV7-8 and TRBJ2-2, with 9 bases identical to TRBD1. This CDR3 has 15 amino acids. Germline loops: CDR1 SGHVS, CDR2 FQNEAQ. The V segment lost 4 bases and the J segment 3 bases; nucleotides outside the gene matches: 3. The CDR3 loop is CASSSDRGDTGELFF. The CDR3 nucleotides are TGTGCCAGCAGCTCGGACAGGGGAGACACCGGGGAGCTGTTTTTT. Together with reference TRBV7-8 and TRBJ2-2, the CDR3 gives the full variable domain: GAGVSQSPRYKVAKRGQDVALRCDPISGHVSLFWYQQALGQGPEFLTYFQNEAQLDKSGLPSDRFFAERPEGSVSTLKIQRTQQEDSAVYLCASSSDRGDTGELFFGEGSRLTVL.

The chain recombines TRBV5-1 with TRBJ2-3; 9 positions agree with TRBD2. The CDR3 is made up of 12 amino acids. Losses at the gene ends were 0 bases for V and 15 bases for J; bases not matched to a gene: 5. Germline loops: CDR1 SGHRS, CDR2 YFSETQ. The CDR3, as DNA: TGCGCCAGCAGCTTGGCTGGGACTAGCCATTATTTT. The encoded protein is CASSLAGTSHYF.

The gene calls are TRBV7-2 and TRBJ2-3; a possible D gene is TRBD1 (5 bases). Trimming left V 4 bases short and J 4 bases short, with 9 bases between. From germline, CDR1 is SGHTA and CDR2 FQGNSA. The CDR3 loop spans 13 amino acids. The CDR3 protein is CASSSQAPDTQYF. CDR3 DNA sequence: TGTGCCAGCAGCTCACAGGCCCCAGATACGCAGTATTTT.

The chain couples TRBV27 to TRBJ2-1; TRBD2 agrees at 8 bases. The V gene's germline CDR1 is MNHEY and CDR2 SMNVEV (reference sequence). This CDR3 contains 11 residues. The CDR3 coding sequence is TGTGTAAGCGGGAGTCGAAATGAGCAGTTCTTC. Translating it yields CVSGSRNEQFF.

This chain joins TRBV7-9 and TRBJ1-4, with D tentatively TRBD1 (5 bases). Trimming pared 0 bases from V and 5 bases from J, leaving 16 bases between. Per germline, CDR1 SEHNR and CDR2 FQNEAQ (reference sequence). The CDR3 covers 17 residues. CDR3 nucleotide sequence: TGTGCCAGCAGCTTAGCCTCAGGGCCAGGGTGGAATGAAAAACTGTTTTTT. Protein: CASSLASGPGWNEKLFF.

The rearrangement joins TRBV10-3 to TRBJ2-7; D not certain. Trimming stripped 10 bases from V and 1 base from J, with 11 bases between. The CDR3 is 12 amino acids. Germline V gives CDR1 ENHRY, CDR2 SYGVKD. In nucleotides, the CDR3 is TGTGCCACCGGAGTAGCATCCTACGAGCAGTACTTC. Protein product: CATGVASYEQYF.

This clone was seen a single time. V gene TRBV30 combines with J gene TRBJ1-3; possible D gene TRBD1, 5 bases. Deletions cut 3 bases from V and 0 bases from J, with 12 bases between. The CDR3 covers 15 residues. Germline lookup yields CDR1 GTSNPN and CDR2 SVGIG (reference sequence). The CDR3 DNA reads TGTGCCTGGAGCCAAGGGGTTCTCTCTGGAAACACCATATATTTT. Protein sequence: CAWSQGVLSGNTIYF.

V and J are TRBV6-5 and TRBJ1-5; D is uncertain. Germline CDR1 and CDR2: MNHEY and SVGAGI. V lost 7 bases and J lost 5, with 15 bases in between. The CDR3 is made up of 14 amino acids. CDR3 region: CASTVHPEDQPQHF. The CDR3 bases are TGTGCCAGCACGGTCCACCCCGAGGATCAGCCCCAGCATTTT.

This clone was counted between two and nine times. V and J are TRBV29-1 and TRBJ2-3, with 8 bases matching TRBD2. The CDR3 totals 14 residues. Unmatched junction bases numbered 5, after V lost 3 bases and J lost 3 bases. Germline V gene lookup returns CDR1 SQVTM and CDR2 ANQGSEA. CDR3 coding DNA: TGCAGCGTTGAGGTTAGCGGGACTACAGATACGCAGTATTTT. Translated, it gives CSVEVSGTTDTQYF.

The V gene is TRBV5-5, the J gene TRBJ2-1; a possible D gene is TRBD2 (6 bases). The V and J ends lost 2 bases and 4 bases respectively, with 7 bases between them. The CDR3 sequence is 13 residues long. Germline lookup yields CDR1 SGHKS and CDR2 YYEKEE (reference sequence). The CDR3 DNA is TGTGCCAGCAGCTTCGGGACTTACAATGAGCAGTTCTTC. Its protein is CASSFGTYNEQFF.

The CDR3 sequence is CASSQDRSKGDTGELFF. CDR3 DNA: TGCGCCAGCAGCCAAGATCGAAGTAAAGGGGACACCGGGGAGCTGTTTTTT. The chain recombines TRBV4-3 with TRBJ2-2; D may be TRBD1 (5 bases). V shed 0 bases and J shed 3 bases, with 14 bases lying between them. Per the germline V gene, CDR1 is LGHNA and CDR2 is YSLEER. The length of the CDR3 is 17 residues.

This clone was picked up one time. The chain links TRBV6-5 to TRBJ1-1; D ambiguous. V was clipped by 0 bases and J by 0 bases, with 8 bases between them. Germline V CDR1 and CDR2: MNHEY, SVGAGI. The CDR3 spans 15 residues. The CDR3 sequence is CASSYSFSLNTEAFF. Written as DNA, the CDR3 is TGTGCCAGCAGTTACTCGTTTAGTTTGAACACTGAAGCTTTCTTT.

The V call is TRBV21-1, the J call TRBJ1-1; the table's TRBD1 call for D was not verified on the DNA. TRBV21-1 is recorded as a pseudogene. There are 17 residues in the CDR3. The CDR3: CASSKDPRNRDNTEAFF. The DNA for the CDR3 is TGTGCCAGCAGCAAAGACCCCCGAAACAGGGATAACACTGAAGCTTTCTTT.

The chain recombines TRBV4-3 with TRBJ2-5, with 8 bases matching TRBD2. Germline CDR1 and CDR2: LGHNA and YSLEER. With 1 base clipped from V and 5 bases from J, the junction kept 9 bases outside the gene matches. This CDR3 spans 16 amino acids. For the CDR3, the DNA is TGCGCCAGCAGCCAAGGGCGGGGGGTCCCCCTTGAGACCCAGTACTTC. It is translated as CASSQGRGVPLETQYF.

The rearrangement uses TRBV19 and TRBJ1-2; no clear D. V shed 6 bases and J shed 1 base, with 9 bases lying between them. This CDR3 has 13 amino acids. The germline gives CDR1 LNHDA, CDR2 SQIVND (reference sequence). The CDR3 DNA reads as TGTGCCAGTAGCGAGTACGTTAACTATGGCTACACCTTC. Protein sequence: CASSEYVNYGYTF.

V is TRBV29-1 and J is TRBJ1-1, with 8 positions matching TRBD1. After removal of 6 bases from V and 4 bases from J, the junction contained 7 bases not matched to a gene. The CDR3 is made up of 13 amino acids. Germline CDR1 and CDR2: SQVTM and ANQGSEA. Here the CDR3 DNA reads TGCAGCGTCCGTGGACAGGGAAGCACTGAAGCTTTCTTT. Translated, it gives CSVRGQGSTEAFF. Complete variable domain (other parts from reference TRBV29-1 and TRBJ1-1): SAVISQKPSRDICQRGTSLTIQCQVDSQVTMMFWYRQQPGQSLTLIATANQGSEATYESGFVIDKFPISRPNLTFSTLTVSNMSPEDSSIYLCSVRGQGSTEAFFGQGTRLTVV.

Here the CDR3 DNA reads TGCGGCCTGGTGCGGGGGGGCTCAGATACGCAGTATTTT. This encodes CGLVRGGSDTQYF. The chain uses TRBV29-1 and TRBJ2-3; 9 bases fit TRBD2. This CDR3 contains 13 residues. The germline gives CDR1 SQVTM, CDR2 ANQGSEA.

The V and J genes are TRBV12-3 or TRBV12-4 and TRBJ1-1; the D gene is possibly TRBD1 (6 bases). The CDR3 has 13 amino acids. Deletions cut 1 base from V and 8 bases from J, with 11 bases between. The CDR3 region has the DNA TGTGCCAGCAGTTTAGAATGGGGGGGCGAAGCTTTCTTT. It specifies CASSLEWGGEAFF.

The CDR3 protein is CASSYTNTGELFF. The CDR3, as DNA: TGTGCCAGCAGTTACACAAACACCGGGGAGCTGTTTTTT. The chain combines TRBV6-2 or TRBV6-3 with TRBJ2-2; D ambiguous. V was trimmed by 2 bases and J by 2 bases, leaving 3 bases between them. The CDR3 length is 13 residues. Per the germline V gene, CDR1 is MNHEY and CDR2 is SVGEGT.